The present T cell receptor beta chain was sequenced within a study of glioma-infiltrating T cells. Findings of the study overall: Gliomas, especially low-grade, showed above-expected tissue-blood divergence; non-neoplastic patients showed below. CDR3 overlap between tissue and blood was very small.

This clonotype was detected ten times or more. Antigen: not known. The iRepertoire nested amplicon-rescue multiplex PCR amplified TCR alpha and beta CDR3s from RNA. Input was about 85-400 ng of tissue mRNA or PBMC total RNA. TCRdb processed the multiplex PCR reads anew with MiXCR; each CDR3 protein has one entry. The sample includes over 100,000 distinct CDR3 sequences, about 25% of them seen just once. Between the trimmed V and J ends, which lost 1 base and 2 bases, there was a span of 12 bases. The V gene's germline CDR1 is LGHNA and CDR2 YSLEER. This CDR3 is built from 16 residues. The sequence was collected from a human donor with low-grade glioma or glioblastoma, undergoing nonglioma brain surgery, or in good health (not recorded which). Sequencing used glioma tissue, nonneoplastic brain tissue, or PBMCs (not recorded which). This chain uses TRBV4-3 with TRBJ2-1; tentatively, D is TRBD1 (5 bases). The CDR3 DNA is TGCGCCAGCAGCCAAGGAAGACAGTTCCCCTACAATGAGCAGTTCTTC. The encoded protein is CASSQGRQFPYNEQFF.